The present entry profiles one T cell receptor (beta chain) with its context. Its target is not known. Treatment of the sample: 15 to 20 received Ad26.COV2.S at low or high dose, single or two shots; five or six received placebo; per-sample allocation not given. Repertoires come from day 63 after the first vaccine or placebo injection. The method was immunoSEQ multiplex PCR; TCRdb's version includes in-frame clones alone and lacks a portion of them. This sample has hundreds of thousands of clones, with about 86% found just once. This sample was included in a study of Ad26.COV2.S vaccination and SARS-CoV-2 variants. General observations from the study: Following vaccination, spike-specific CD8+ and CD4+ T cell responses reportedly exhibited substantial breadth. Similar non-spike TCR breadth was seen in vaccine and placebo recipients. While placebo recipients had lower spike-specific TCR breadth, vaccine recipients had more.

Looked up from germline, CDR1 is MDHEN and CDR2 is SYDVKM. Trimming removed 4 bases at V and 5 bases at J, with 5 bases between. The CDR3 runs to 11 residues. This receptor was obtained from a person aged 18 to 65 who received the Ad26.COV2.S COVID-19 vaccine or a placebo. This chain connects TRBV28 to TRBJ1-2; D is ambiguous. Sequences were derived from peripheral blood, sampled in a trial of Ad26.COV2.S vaccine versus placebo. The CDR3 sequence: CASSSLYGYTF. The CDR3 region has the DNA TGTGCCAGCAGTTCCCTTTATGGCTACACCTTC.